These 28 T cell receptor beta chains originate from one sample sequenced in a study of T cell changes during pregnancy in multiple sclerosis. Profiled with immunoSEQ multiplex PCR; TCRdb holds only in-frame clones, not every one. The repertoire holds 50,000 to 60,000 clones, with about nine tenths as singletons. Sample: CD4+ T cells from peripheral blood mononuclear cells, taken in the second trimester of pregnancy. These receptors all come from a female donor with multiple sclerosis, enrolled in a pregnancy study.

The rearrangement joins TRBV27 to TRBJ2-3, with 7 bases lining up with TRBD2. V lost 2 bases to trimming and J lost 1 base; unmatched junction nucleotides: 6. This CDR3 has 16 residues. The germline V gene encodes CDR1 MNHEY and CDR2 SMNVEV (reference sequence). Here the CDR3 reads CASSLTASGRTDTQYF. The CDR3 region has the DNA TGTGCCAGCAGTTTAACGGCTAGCGGACGCACAGATACGCAGTATTTT.

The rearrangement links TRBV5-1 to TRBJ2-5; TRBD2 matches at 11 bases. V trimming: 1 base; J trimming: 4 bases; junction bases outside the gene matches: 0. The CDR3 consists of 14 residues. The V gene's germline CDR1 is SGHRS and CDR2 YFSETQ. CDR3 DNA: TGCGCCAGCAGCTTGACTAGCGGGGGAGAGACCCAGTACTTC. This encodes CASSLTSGGETQYF.

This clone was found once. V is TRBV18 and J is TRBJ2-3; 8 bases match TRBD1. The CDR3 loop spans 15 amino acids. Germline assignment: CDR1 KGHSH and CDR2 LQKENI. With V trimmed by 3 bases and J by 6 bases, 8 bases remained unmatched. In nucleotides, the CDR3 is TGTGCCAGCTCACCCCGACAGGGGCAGTGGGATACGCAGTATTTT. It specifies CASSPRQGQWDTQYF.

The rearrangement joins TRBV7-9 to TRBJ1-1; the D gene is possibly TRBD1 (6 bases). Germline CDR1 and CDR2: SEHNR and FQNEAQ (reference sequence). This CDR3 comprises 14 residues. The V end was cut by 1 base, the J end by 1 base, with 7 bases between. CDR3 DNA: TGTGCCAGCAGCTTAGTGGGGGCGAACACTGAAGCTTTCTTT. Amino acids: CASSLVGANTEAFF.

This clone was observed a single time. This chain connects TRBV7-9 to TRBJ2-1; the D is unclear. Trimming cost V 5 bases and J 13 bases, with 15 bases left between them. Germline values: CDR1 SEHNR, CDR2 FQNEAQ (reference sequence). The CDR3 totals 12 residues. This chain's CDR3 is CASSRSSDTQFF. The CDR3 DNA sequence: TGTGCCAGCAGCCGTTCTTCCGACACACAGTTCTTC.

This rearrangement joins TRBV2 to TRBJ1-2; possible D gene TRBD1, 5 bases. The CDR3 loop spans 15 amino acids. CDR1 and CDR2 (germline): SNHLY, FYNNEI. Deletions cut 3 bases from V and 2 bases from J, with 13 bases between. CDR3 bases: TGTGCCAGCAGTGACGGCTTACAGGTGAACTATGGCTACACCTTC. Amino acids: CASSDGLQVNYGYTF.

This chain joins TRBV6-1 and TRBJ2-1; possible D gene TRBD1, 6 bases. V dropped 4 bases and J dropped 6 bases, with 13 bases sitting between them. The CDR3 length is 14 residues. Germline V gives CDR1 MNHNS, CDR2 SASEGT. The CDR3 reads CASSGQDFFNEQFF. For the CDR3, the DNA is TGTGCCAGCAGTGGACAGGACTTTTTCAATGAGCAGTTCTTC.

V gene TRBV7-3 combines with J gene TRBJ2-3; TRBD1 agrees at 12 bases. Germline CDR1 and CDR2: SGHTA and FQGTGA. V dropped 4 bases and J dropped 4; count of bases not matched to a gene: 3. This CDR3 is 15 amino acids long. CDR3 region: CASSSGQGAADTQYF. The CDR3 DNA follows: TGTGCCAGCAGCTCGGGACAGGGGGCAGCAGATACGCAGTATTTT.

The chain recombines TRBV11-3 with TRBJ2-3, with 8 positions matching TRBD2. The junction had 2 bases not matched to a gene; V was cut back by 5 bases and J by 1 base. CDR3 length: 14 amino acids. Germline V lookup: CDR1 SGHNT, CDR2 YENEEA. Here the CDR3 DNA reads TGTGCCAGCAGCCCGACTAGCGGCACAGATACGCAGTATTTT. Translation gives CASSPTSGTDTQYF. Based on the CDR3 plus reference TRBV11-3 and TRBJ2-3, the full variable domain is EAGVVQSPRYKIIEKKQPVAFWCNPISGHNTLYWYLQNLGQGPELLIRYENEEAVDDSQLPKDRFSAERLKGVDSTLKIQPAELGDSAVYLCASSPTSGTDTQYFGPGTRLTVL.

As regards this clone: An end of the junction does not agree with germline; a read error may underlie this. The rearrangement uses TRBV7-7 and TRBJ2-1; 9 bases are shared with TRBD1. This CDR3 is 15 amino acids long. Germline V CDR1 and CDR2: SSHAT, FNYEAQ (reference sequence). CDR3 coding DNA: TGTGCTAGCAGCCCGGGGACAGGGCGAGTCAATGAGCAGTTCTTC. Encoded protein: CASSPGTGRVNEQFF. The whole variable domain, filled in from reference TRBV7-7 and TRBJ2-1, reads GAGVSQSPRYKVTKRGQDVTLRCDPISSHATLYWYQQALGQGPEFLTYFNYEAQPDKSGLPSDRFSAERPEGSISTLTIQRTEQRDSAMYRCASSPGTGRVNEQFFGPGTRLTVL.

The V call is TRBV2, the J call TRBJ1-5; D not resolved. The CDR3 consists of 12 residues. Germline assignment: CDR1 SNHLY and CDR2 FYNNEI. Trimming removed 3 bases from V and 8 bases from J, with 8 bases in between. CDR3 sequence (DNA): TGTGCCAGCAGTGAGTCGGTGGAGCCCCAGCATTTT. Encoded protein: CASSESVEPQHF.

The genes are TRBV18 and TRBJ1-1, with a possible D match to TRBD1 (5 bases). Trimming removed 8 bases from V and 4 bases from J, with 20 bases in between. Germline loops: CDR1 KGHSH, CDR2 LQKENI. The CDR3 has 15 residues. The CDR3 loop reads CASAPAGQGSTEAFF. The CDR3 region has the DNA TGTGCCAGCGCCCCCGCTGGGCAGGGTAGCACTGAAGCTTTCTTT.

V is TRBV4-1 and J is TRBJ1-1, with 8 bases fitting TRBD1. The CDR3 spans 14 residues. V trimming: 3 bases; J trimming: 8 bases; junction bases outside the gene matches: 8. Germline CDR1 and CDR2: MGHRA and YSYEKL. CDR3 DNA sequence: TGCGCCAGCAGCCATCCAGGGGGCGCAAGAGAAGCTTTCTTT. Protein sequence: CASSHPGGAREAFF.

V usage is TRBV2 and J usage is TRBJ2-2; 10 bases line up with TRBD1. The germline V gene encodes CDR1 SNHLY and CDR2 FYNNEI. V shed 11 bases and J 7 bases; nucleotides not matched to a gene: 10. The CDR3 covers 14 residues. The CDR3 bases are TGTGCCGGAAGGACAGGGGGGCGCCACGGGGAGCTGTTTTTT. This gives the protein CAGRTGGRHGELFF.

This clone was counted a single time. The CDR3 bases are TGTGCCAGCAGCCGATCGGGGACAGGGGATTTGGTTGGGTATGGCTACACCTTC. Amino acids: CASSRSGTGDLVGYGYTF. The V gene is TRBV9, the J gene TRBJ1-2, with 10 bases identical to TRBD1. V gave up 4 bases and J gave up 5 bases; unmatched junction bases: 17. Per the germline V gene, CDR1 is SGDLS and CDR2 is YYNGEE. CDR3 length: 18 amino acids.

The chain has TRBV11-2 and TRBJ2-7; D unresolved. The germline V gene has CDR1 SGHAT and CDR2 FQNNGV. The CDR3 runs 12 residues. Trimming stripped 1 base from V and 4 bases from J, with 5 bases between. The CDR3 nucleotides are TGTGCCAGCAGCTTAGCCCTTTACGAGCAGTACTTC. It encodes CASSLALYEQYF. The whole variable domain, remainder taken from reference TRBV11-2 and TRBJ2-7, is EAGVAQSPRYKIIEKRQSVAFWCNPISGHATLYWYQQILGQGPKLLIQFQNNGVVDDSQLPKDRFSAERLKGVDSTLKIQPAKLEDSAVYLCASSLALYEQYFGPGTRLTVT.

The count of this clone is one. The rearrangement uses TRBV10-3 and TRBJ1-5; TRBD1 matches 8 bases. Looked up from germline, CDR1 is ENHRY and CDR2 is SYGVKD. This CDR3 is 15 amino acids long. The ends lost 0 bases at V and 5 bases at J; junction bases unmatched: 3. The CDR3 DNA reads TGTGCCATCAGTGAGTCGGCAGGGGGCCATCAGCCCCAGCATTTT. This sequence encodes CAISESAGGHQPQHF.

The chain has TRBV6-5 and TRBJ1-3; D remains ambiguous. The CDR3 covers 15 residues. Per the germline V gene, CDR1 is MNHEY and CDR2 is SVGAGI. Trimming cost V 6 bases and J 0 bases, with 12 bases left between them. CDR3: CASRPALSSGNTIYF. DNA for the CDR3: TGTGCCAGCAGACCCGCGCTTTCCTCTGGAAACACCATATATTTT.

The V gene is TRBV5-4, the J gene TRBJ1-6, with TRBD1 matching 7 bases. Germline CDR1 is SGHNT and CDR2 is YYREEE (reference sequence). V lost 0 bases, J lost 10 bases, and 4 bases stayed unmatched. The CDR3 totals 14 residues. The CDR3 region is CASSLEGAGSPLHF. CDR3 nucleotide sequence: TGTGCCAGCAGCTTGGAGGGGGCAGGATCACCCCTCCACTTT.

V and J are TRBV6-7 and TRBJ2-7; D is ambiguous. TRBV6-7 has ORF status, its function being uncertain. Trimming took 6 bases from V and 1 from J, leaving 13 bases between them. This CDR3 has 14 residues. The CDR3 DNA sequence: TGTGCCAGCAGACTGCTAGTTTATTCCTACGAGCAGTACTTC. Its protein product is CASRLLVYSYEQYF.

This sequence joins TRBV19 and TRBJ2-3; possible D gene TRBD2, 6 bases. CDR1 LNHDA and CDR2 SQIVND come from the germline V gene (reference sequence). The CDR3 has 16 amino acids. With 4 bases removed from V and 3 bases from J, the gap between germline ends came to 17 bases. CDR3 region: CASSTPRDWETDTQYF. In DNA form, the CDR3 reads TGTGCCAGTAGTACACCCCGGGACTGGGAAACAGATACGCAGTATTTT.

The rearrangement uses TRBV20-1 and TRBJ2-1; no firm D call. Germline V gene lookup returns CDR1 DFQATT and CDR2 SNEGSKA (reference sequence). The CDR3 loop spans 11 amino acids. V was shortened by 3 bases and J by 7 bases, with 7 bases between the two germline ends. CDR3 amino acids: CSASRANEQFF. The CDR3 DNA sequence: TGCAGTGCTAGCCGTGCGAATGAGCAGTTCTTC.

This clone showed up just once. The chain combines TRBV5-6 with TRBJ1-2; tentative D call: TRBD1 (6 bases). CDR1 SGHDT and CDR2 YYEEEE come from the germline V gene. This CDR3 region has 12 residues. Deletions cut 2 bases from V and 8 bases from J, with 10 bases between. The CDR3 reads CASSLQGDGYTF. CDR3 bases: TGTGCCAGCAGCTTACAGGGTGACGGCTACACCTTC.

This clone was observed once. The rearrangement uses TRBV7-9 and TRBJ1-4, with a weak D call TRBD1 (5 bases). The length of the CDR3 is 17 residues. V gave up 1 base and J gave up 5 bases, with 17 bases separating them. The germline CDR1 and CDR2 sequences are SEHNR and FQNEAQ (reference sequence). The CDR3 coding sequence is TGTGCCAGCAGCTTAGGCGGGACCTTAATTCTGAATGAAAAACTGTTTTTT. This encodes CASSLGGTLILNEKLFF.

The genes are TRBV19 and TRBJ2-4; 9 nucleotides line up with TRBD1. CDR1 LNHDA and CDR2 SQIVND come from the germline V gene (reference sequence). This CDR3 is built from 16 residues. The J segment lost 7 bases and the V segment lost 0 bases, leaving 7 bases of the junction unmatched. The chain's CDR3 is CASSIERTGVRNIQYF. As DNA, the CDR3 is TGTGCCAGTAGTATAGAGCGGACAGGGGTTAGGAACATTCAGTACTTC.

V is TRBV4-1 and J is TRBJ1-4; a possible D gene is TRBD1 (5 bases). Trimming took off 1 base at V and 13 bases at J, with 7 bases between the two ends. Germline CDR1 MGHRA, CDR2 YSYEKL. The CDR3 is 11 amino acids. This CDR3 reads CASSQGQRLFF. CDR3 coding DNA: TGCGCCAGCAGCCAAGGACAGAGACTGTTTTTT.

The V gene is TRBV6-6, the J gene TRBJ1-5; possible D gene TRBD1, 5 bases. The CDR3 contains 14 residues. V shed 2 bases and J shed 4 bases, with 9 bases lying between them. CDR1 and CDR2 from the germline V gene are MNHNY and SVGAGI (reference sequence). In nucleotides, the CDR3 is TGTGCCAGCAGTTACGGGGAGGGGAATCAGCCCCAGCATTTT. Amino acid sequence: CASSYGEGNQPQHF.

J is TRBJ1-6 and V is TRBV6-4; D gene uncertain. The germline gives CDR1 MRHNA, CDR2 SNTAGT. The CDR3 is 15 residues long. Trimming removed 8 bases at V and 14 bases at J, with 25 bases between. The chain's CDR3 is CASEETAAFFRSLHF. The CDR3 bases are TGTGCCAGCGAGGAGACGGCTGCCTTTTTTCGTTCCCTCCACTTT.